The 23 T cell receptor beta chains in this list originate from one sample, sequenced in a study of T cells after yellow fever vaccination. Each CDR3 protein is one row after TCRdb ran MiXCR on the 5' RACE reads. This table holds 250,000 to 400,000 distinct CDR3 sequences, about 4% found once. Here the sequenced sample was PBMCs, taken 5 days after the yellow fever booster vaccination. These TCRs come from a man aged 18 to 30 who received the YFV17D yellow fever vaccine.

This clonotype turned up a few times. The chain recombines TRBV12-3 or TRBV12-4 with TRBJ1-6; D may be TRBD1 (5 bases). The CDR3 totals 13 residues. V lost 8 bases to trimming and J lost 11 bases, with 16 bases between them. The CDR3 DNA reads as TGTGCCAGCCGCGTGGGGGGTCAGGCACCCCTCCACTTT. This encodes CASRVGGQAPLHF.

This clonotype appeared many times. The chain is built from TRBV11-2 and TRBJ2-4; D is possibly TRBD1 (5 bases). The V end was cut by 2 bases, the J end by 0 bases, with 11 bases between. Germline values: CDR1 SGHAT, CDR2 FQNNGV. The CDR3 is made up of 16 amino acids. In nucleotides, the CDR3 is TGTGCCAGCAGCTTATACGACAGTTTAGCCAAAAACATTCAGTACTTC. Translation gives CASSLYDSLAKNIQYF.

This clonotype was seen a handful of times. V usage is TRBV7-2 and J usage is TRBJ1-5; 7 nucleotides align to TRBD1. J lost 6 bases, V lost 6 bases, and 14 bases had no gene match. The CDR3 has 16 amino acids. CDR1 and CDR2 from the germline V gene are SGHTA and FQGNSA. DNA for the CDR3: TGTGCCAGCAGTGACAGGGTATTGGGTGGCGGTCAGCCCCAGCATTTT. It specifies CASSDRVLGGGQPQHF.

Written as DNA, the CDR3 is TGTGCCAGTTCCCGGGACTCGTACCAAGAGACCCAGTACTTC. It encodes CASSRDSYQETQYF. V is TRBV19 and J is TRBJ2-5; tentatively, D is TRBD2 (6 bases). The CDR3 runs to 14 residues. V was cut by 8 bases and J by 0 bases, with 13 bases left in between. Germline V CDR1 and CDR2: LNHDA, SQIVND (reference sequence). Full variable domain (remainder filled in from reference TRBV19 and TRBJ2-5): DGGITQSPKYLFRKEGQNVTLSCEQNLNHDAMYWYRQDPGQGLRLIYYSQIVNDFQKGDIAEGYSVSREKKESFPLTVTSAQKNPTAFYLCASSRDSYQETQYFGPGTRLLVL.

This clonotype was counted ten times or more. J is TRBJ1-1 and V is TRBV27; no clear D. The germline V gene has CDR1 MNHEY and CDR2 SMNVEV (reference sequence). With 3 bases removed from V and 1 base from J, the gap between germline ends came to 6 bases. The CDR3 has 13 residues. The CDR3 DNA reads TGTGCCAGCAGTTTTTCAGGGAACACTGAAGCTTTCTTT. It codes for CASSFSGNTEAFF.

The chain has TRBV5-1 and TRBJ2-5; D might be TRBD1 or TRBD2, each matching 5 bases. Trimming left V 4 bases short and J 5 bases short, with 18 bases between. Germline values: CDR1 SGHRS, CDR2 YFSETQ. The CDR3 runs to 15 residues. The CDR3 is CASSPGTKLKETQYF. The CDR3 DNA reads TGCGCCAGCAGCCCCGGGACCAAGCTAAAGGAGACCCAGTACTTC.

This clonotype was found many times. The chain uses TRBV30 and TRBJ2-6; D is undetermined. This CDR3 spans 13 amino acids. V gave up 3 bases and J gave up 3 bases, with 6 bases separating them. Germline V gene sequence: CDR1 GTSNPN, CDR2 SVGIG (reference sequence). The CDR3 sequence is CAWSRVGANVLTF. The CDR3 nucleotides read TGTGCCTGGAGCCGGGTTGGGGCCAACGTCCTGACTTTC.

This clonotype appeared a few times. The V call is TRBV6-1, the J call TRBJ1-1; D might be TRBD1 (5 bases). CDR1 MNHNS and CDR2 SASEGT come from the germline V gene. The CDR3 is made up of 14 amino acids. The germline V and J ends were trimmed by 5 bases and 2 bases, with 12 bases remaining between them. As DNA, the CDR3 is TGTGCCAGCAGTTCTTGGGGGGGAAACACTGAAGCTTTCTTT. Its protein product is CASSSWGGNTEAFF.

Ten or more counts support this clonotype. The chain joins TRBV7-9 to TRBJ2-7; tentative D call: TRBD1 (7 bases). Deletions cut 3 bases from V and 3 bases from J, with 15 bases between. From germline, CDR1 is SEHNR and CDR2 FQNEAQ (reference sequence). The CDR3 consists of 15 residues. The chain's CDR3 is CASSLGGQAIYEQYF. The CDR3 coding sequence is TGTGCCAGCAGCTTGGGAGGACAGGCGATCTACGAGCAGTACTTC.

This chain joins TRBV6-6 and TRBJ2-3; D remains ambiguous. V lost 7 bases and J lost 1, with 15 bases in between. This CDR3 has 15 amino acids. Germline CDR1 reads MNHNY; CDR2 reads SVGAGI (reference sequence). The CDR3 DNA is TGTGCCAGCATGTCCCTAAATCCCCGCACAGATACGCAGTATTTT. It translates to CASMSLNPRTDTQYF.

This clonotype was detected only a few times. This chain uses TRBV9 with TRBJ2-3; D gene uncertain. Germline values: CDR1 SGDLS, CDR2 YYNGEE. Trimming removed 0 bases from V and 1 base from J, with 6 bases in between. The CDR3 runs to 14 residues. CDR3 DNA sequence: TGTGCCAGCAGCGTAGGTCCCGGCACAGATACGCAGTATTTT. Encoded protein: CASSVGPGTDTQYF.

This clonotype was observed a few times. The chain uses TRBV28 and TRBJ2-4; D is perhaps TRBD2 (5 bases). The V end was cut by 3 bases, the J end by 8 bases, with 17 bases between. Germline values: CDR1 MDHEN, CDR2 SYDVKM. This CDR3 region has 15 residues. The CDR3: CASSFPPSGSDIQYF. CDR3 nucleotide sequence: TGTGCCAGCAGTTTCCCGCCCTCGGGATCAGACATTCAGTACTTC. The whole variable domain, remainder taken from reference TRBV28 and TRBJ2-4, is DVKVTQSSRYLVKRTGEKVFLECVQDMDHENMFWYRQDPGLGLRLIYFSYDVKMKEKGDIPEGYSVSREKKERFSLILESASTNQTSMYLCASSFPPSGSDIQYFGAGTRLSVL.

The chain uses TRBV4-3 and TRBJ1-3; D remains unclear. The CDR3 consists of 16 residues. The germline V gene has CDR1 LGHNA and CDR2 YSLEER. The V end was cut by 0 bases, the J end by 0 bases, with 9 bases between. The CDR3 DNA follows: TGCGCCAGCAGCCAAGACAGGACGGTCTCTGGAAACACCATATATTTT. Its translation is CASSQDRTVSGNTIYF.

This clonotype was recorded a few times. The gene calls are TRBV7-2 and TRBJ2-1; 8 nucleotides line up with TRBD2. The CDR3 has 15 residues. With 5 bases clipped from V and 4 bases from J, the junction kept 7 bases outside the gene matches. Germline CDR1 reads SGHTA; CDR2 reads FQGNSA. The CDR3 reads CASSHIAGLYNEQFF. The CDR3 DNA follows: TGTGCCAGCAGCCACATAGCGGGGTTATACAATGAGCAGTTCTTC.

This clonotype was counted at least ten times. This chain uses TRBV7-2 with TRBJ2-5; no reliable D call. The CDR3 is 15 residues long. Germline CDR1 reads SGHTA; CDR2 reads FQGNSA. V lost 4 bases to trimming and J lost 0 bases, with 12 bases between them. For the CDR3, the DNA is TGTGCCAGCAGCTCAGGACCACACTACCAAGAGACCCAGTACTTC. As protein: CASSSGPHYQETQYF.

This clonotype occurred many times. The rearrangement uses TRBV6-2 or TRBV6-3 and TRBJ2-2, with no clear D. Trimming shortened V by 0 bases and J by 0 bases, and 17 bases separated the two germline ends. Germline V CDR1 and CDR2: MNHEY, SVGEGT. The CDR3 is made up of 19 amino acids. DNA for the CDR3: TGTGCCAGCAGTTACTCCTCAGATCCGGGTAACGCGAACACCGGGGAGCTGTTTTTT. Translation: CASSYSSDPGNANTGELFF.

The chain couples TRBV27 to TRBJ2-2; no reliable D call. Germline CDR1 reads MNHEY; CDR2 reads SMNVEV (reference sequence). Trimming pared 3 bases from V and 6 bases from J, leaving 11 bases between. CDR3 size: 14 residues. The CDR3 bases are TGTGCCAGCAGTTTCTCCGCCGTGTCCGGGGAGCTGTTTTTT. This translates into CASSFSAVSGELFF.

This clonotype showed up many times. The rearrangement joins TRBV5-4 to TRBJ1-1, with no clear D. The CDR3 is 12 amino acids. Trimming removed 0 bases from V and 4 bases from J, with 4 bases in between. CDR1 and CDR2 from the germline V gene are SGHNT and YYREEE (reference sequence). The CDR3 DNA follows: TGTGCCAGCAGCTTGGATCGCACTGAAGCTTTCTTT. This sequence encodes CASSLDRTEAFF.

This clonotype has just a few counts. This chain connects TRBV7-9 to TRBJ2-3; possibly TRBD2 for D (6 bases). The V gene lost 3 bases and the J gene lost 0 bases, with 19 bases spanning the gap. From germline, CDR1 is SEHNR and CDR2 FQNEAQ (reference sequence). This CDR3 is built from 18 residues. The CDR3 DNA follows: TGTGCCAGCAGCTTTGGTCCCTCTAGCGCGGAAAGCACAGATACGCAGTATTTT. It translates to CASSFGPSSAESTDTQYF.

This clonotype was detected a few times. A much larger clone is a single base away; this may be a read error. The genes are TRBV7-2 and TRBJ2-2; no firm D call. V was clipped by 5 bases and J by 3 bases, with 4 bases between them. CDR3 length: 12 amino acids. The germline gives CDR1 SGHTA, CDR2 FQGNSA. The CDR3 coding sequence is TGTGCCAGCAGCACGGACACCGGGGAGCTGTTTTTT. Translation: CASSTDTGELFF.

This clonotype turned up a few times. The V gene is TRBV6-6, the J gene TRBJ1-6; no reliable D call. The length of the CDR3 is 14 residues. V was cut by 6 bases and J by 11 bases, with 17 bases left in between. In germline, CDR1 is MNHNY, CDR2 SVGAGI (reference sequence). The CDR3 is CASSLDPYIPPLHF. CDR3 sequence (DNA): TGTGCCAGCAGCCTTGACCCTTATATCCCACCCCTCCACTTT.

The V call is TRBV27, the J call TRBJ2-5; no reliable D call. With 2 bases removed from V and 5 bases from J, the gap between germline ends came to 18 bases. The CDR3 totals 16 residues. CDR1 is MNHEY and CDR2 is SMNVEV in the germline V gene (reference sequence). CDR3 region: CASSLMPSSLPETQYF. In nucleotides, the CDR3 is TGTGCCAGCAGTTTAATGCCCAGCTCTCTGCCTGAGACCCAGTACTTC.

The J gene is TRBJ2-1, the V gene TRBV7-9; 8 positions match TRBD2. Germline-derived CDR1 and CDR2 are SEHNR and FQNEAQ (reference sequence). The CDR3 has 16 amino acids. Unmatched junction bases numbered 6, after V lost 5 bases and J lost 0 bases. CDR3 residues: CASSLTSGYSYNEQFF. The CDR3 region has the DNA TGTGCCAGCAGCCTAACTAGCGGCTACTCCTACAATGAGCAGTTCTTC.